These 2 T cell receptor beta chains were sequenced from one sample in a study of shared clonotypes between healthy human individuals. Sequencing was performed with immunoSEQ multiplex PCR; in TCRdb, only in-frame clones are kept and a portion is missing. The sample has about 1.1 million clones, approximately 77% seen once. The sequenced sample was memory CD4+ T cells from PBMCs. Subset denoted: CD45RA-negative fraction. The receptors were sampled from a man younger than 35 in good health. Some clones in this sample may be carry-over from other donors' samples.

The chain is built from TRBV2 and TRBJ1-4; 7 nucleotides line up with TRBD1. Germline V gives CDR1 SNHLY, CDR2 FYNNEI. The J segment lost 8 bases and the V segment lost 7 bases, leaving 7 bases of the junction unmatched. The CDR3 is 13 residues long. The CDR3 coding sequence is TGTGCCAGCACCCGAAGGGACAGAGAAAAACTGTTTTTT. It translates to CASTRRDREKLFF.

The table lists this clone with a few counts. The chain recombines TRBV7-2 with TRBJ1-5, with D perhaps TRBD1 (6 bases). In germline, CDR1 is SGHTA, CDR2 FQGNSA. The CDR3 contains 13 residues. V lost 5 bases to trimming and J lost 5 bases, with 10 bases between them. CDR3 nucleotides: TGTGCCAGCAGCACCCACAGGGATCAGCCCCAGCATTTT. It codes for CASSTHRDQPQHF.